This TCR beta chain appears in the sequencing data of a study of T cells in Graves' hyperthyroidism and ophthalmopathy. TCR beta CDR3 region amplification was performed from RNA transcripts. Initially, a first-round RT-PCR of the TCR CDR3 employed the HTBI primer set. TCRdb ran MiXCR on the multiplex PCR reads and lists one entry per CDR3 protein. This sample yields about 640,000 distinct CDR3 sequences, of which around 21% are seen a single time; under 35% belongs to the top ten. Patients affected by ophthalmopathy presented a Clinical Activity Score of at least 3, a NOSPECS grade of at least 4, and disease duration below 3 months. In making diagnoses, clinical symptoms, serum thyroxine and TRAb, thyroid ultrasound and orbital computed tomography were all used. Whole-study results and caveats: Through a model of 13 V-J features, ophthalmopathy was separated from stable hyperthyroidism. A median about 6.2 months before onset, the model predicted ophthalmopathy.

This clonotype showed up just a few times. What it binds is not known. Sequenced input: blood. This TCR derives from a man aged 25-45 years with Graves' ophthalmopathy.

CDR3 sequence reads: CASRTQETQYF. For the CDR3, the DNA is TGTGCCAGCAGGACACAAGAGACCCAGTACTTC. V gene TRBV3-1 combines with J gene TRBJ2-5, with D unclear. Germline CDR1 reads LGHDT; CDR2 reads YNNKEL (reference sequence). V lost 6 bases, J lost 2 bases, and 4 bases lay in between. This CDR3 contains 11 residues.